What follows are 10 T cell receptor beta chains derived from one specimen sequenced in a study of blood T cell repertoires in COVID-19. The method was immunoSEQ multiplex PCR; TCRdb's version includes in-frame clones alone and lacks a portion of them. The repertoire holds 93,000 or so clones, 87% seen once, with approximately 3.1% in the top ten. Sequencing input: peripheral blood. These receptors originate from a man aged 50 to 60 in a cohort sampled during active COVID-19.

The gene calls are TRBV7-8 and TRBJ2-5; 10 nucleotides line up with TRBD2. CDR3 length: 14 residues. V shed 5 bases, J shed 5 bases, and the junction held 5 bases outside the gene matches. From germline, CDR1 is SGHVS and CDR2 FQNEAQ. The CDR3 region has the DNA TGTGCCAGCAGCCATAGCGGGGGGTCGGAGACCCAGTACTTC. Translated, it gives CASSHSGGSETQYF.

DNA for the CDR3: TGTGCCAGCAGGTCGACCCTGCGGGGTAATGAAAAACTGTTTTTT. Translation gives CASRSTLRGNEKLFF. The J gene is TRBJ1-4, the V gene TRBV5-6; D not resolved. Germline V gene lookup returns CDR1 SGHDT and CDR2 YYEEEE. This CDR3 is 15 amino acids long. V lost 5 bases and J 4 bases, leaving 15 bases between the germline ends.

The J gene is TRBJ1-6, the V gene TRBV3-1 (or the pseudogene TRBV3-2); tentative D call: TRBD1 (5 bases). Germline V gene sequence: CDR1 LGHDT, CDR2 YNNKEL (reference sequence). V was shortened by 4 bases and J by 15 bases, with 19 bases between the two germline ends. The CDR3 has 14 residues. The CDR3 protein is CASSRPNIGGNLHF. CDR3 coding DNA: TGTGCCAGCAGCCGCCCAAACATTGGGGGGAACCTCCACTTT.

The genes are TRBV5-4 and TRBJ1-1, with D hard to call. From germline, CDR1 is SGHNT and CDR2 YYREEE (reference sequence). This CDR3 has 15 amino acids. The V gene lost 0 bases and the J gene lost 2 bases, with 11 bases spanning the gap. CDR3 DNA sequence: TGTGCCAGCAGCTTGGTAGCCAAAGCCAACACTGAAGCTTTCTTT. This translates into CASSLVAKANTEAFF.

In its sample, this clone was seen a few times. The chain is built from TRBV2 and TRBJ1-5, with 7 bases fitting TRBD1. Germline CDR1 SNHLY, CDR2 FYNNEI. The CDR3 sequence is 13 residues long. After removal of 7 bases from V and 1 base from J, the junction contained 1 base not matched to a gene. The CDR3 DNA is TGTGCCAGCAAGGGACAGAGCAATCAGCCCCAGCATTTT. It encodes CASKGQSNQPQHF.

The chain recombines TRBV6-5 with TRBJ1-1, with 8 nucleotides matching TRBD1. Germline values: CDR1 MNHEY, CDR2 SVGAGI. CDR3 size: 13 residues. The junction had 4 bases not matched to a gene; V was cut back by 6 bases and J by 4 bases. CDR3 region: CASRGQGGTEAFF. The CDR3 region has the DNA TGTGCCAGCAGAGGACAGGGAGGCACTGAAGCTTTCTTT.

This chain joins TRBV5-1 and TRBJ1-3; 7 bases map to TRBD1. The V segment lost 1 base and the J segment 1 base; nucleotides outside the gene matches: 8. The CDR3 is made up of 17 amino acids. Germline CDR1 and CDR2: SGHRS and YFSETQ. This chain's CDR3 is CASSLLAGGISGNTIYF. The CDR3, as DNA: TGCGCCAGCAGCTTGTTGGCAGGGGGTATTTCTGGAAACACCATATATTTT.

Here the CDR3 DNA reads TGTGCCAGCAGTTCTTCTAGGCCCCGTTATGACGGGGAGCTGTTTTTT. Its translation is CASSSSRPRYDGELFF. The chain has TRBV5-4 and TRBJ2-2; D not certain. The germline CDR1 and CDR2 sequences are SGHNT and YYREEE (reference sequence). V lost 5 bases and J lost 7, with 21 bases in between. The CDR3 runs 16 residues.

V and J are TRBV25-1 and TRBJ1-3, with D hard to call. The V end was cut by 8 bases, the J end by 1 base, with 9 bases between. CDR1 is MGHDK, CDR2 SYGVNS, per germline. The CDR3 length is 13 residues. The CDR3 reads CASRLESGNTIYF. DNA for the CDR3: TGTGCCAGCCGCCTGGAGTCTGGAAACACCATATATTTT.

The CDR3 nucleotides read TGTGCCAACCACAACGGACAGGGCGAACTCTACGAGCAGTACTTC. Protein product: CANHNGQGELYEQYF. The chain carries TRBV6-5 and TRBJ2-7; 8 bases line up with TRBD1. Germline-derived CDR1 and CDR2 are MNHEY and SVGAGI. Trimming cost V 10 bases and J 3 bases; bases outside gene matches: 14. The CDR3 has 15 residues.